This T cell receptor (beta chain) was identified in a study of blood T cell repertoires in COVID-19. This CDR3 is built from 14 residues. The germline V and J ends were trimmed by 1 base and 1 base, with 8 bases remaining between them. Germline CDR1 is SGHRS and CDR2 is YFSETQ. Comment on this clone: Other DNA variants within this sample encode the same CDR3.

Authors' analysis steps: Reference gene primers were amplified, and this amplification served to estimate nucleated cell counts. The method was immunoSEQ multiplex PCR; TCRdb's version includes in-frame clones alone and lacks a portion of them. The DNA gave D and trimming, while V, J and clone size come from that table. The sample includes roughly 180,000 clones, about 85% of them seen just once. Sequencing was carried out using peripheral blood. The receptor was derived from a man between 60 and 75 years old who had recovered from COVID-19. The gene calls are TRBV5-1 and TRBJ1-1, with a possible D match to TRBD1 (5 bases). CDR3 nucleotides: TGCGCCAGCAGCTTGACCGGGGGGAACACTGAAGCTTTCTTT. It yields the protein CASSLTGGNTEAFF.